The entry that follows covers one TCR beta chain sequence. There is no known antigen for this receptor. Nothing much larger sits one base from this clone, and base qualities are not available. CDR3 length: 15 amino acids, cysteine to phenylalanine. Only the CDR3 DNA is retained, 45 bases long and in frame from the first base. Between the V and J ends, shortened by 6 bases and 3 bases respectively, the junction contains 19 bases. CDR1 and CDR2, looked up from the germline V gene (reference sequence), are DFQATT and SNEGSKA. The source of the sample is a study of T cells of healthy individuals (dated by TCRdb to 2017 to 2018). To prepare the library, 5' RACE was applied. Instrument used: Illumina MiSeq. Using fastp trimming at Q25 and MiXCR clonotype assembly, TCRdb reanalyzed the public sequencing data and kept in-frame beta chains. Each entry is one CDR3 protein sequence, shown with its most common DNA and genes. The sample yields around 98,000 distinct CDR3 sequences; roughly 18% were counted once. The ten largest clones represent over 5% of the sample.

The chain uses TRBV20-1 and TRBJ2-3; the D segment could be TRBD1, given 6 matching bases. This TCR derives from a human donor in good health. The nucleotide sequence is TGCAGTGCCCCCCCGCGTGGGGGCTGGACAGATACGCAGTATTTT. Its protein is CSAPPRGGWTDTQYF.